This T cell receptor (beta chain) was profiled in a study of Graves' ophthalmopathy and Graves' hyperthyroidism. Study results and caveats: Thyroid clonotypes that were expanded above 0.001 frequency mostly also appeared in blood.

Certain patients were not enrolled. These were patients with other autoimmune diseases, uncontrolled infections, pregnancy or lactation. What supplied the PBMCs was about 9.8 ml of fresh peripheral blood. This clonotype turned up a few times. Its matching antigen is unknown. TCR beta CDR3 regions were amplified from RNA transcripts. RT-PCR with HTBI primers came first, then second-round multiplex PCR. TCRdb processed the multiplex PCR reads anew with MiXCR; each CDR3 protein has one entry. The sample has some 240,000 distinct CDR3 sequences; around 50% are singletons. This TCR derives from an adult man with Graves' ophthalmopathy. Material: peripheral blood.

In DNA, the CDR3 is TGTGCCAGTAGTAGGGGTTCGGGCAATCAGCCCCAGCATTTT. Protein product: CASSRGSGNQPQHF. The rearrangement uses TRBV19 and TRBJ1-5; D uncertain. Trimming cost V 4 bases and J 2 bases, with 9 bases left between them. This CDR3 has 14 residues. Germline V gives CDR1 LNHDA, CDR2 SQIVND (reference sequence).